This entry features one T cell receptor (beta chain) sequence. At least ten counts were recorded for this clonotype. Its antigen target is currently unknown. The record has no base qualities; no much larger clone is one base away. CDR1 and CDR2 (LGHNT, FRNRAP) derive from the germline V gene. V is trimmed back by 5 bases and J by 5 bases, and the junction contains 4 bases that no gene match accounts for. The CDR3 runs 13 residues from the cysteine to the phenylalanine. Only CDR3 DNA is held: 39 bases, read in frame from base 1. This specimen belongs to a study of neurological immune-mediated disorders (dated by TCRdb to the late 2010s). Background on the whole study: Among the roughly 34 multiple sclerosis patients, relapsing-remitting MS accounted for approximately 30 and secondary progressive MS accounted for 3. The 106 TCR-beta libraries covered PBMC samples along with longitudinal samples, technical triplicates, and paired sorted CD4+ and CD8+ T-cell subsets. The cohort comprised about 68 subjects: 14 HAM/TSP patients, some 34 multiple sclerosis patients and 20 healthy controls. Peripheral blood TCR-beta repertoires from HTLV-I-associated myelopathy (HAM/TSP) patients, multiple sclerosis patients and healthy controls were compared by UMI-based sequencing. Broad study findings and their caveats: In phylogenetic analysis, the repertoires of 18 of 34 MS patients grouped into a cluster of related CDR3 sequences, which suggests a possible signature at the repertoire level. No identical CDR3 amino acid sequences were shared among expanded clones across subjects, suggesting private TCR-beta repertoires in all groups. The highest TCR clonal expansion was observed in HAM/TSP patients, whereas the lowest was observed in MS patients, even when compared with healthy controls. No clinical or MRI features were associated with the MS cluster, and the authors said that larger cohorts are needed.

To synthesize cDNA, template-switch 5'RACE was performed with a primer carrying a 10-nucleotide random unique molecular identifier so that each TCR transcript was tagged. Every sequencing run covered 15-18 subjects and yielded more than 200 million TCR-beta sequences. The RNeasy kit was used for extraction of total RNA. The KAPA Real-time Library Amplification kit was used to amplify TCR-beta VDJ regions with primers for the TCR constant region and the 5'RACE anchor. A first PCR added sample indexes and Illumina adaptors, after which a second PCR increased the library yield. After Ampure bead purification, the roughly 650 bp TCR product was size-selected on a 2% E-gel SizeSelection system. Before pooling, libraries had their quality checked on a Bioanalyzer, their concentration measured with Qubit, and their quantity determined with the Kapa Library Quantification kit. Libraries were sequenced paired-end 2 x 150 bp on an Illumina HiSeq 2500. To increase sequence diversity, roughly 24-31% phiX was spiked into each library pool. In the authors' own workflow: The UMI-based MiGEC pipeline processed quality-filtered reads and removed over 75% of raw TCR sequences during error correction. IMGT germline references were used for aligning VDJ genes, and each clonotype was defined as a unique CDR3 amino acid sequence together with its V-J genes. Clonal expansion, Shannon diversity, and CDR3 relatedness (CalcPairwiseDistances, ClusterSamples) were evaluated with VDJtools, and phylogenetic trees were built with CLCbio workbench. Expanded clones were defined as having at least 8 unique UMIs, based on coefficient-of-variation modelling across technical triplicates. TCRdb reran the public reads through fastp at Q25 and MiXCR, keeping productive beta chains. Under each unique CDR3 protein, matching rows form one entry showing the most common genes and DNA. TCRdb, rather than the study authors, made the V and J calls. For this sample the table gives some 60,000 distinct CDR3 sequences, of which around 3.8% were detected only once. The top ten clonotypes cover 2.2% of the sample.

Unsorted PBMC libraries were generated from 2 million PBMCs stored in RNAlater at -80 °C until RNA extraction. The multiple sclerosis patients were enrolled in a US clinical protocol that used magnetic resonance imaging to evaluate disease progression. Peripheral blood was subjected to Ficoll-Hypaque density gradient centrifugation to isolate PBMCs, which were then cryopreserved in liquid nitrogen. The V and J segments used are TRBV12-5 and TRBJ2-7, with TRBD1 matching 9 junction bases. The sequenced sample was PBMCs. The origin of this receptor is a woman aged 45-65 years with multiple sclerosis. The CDR3 corresponds to CASGPGTGNEQYF. The DNA sequence is given as TGTGCTAGTGGTCCTGGGACAGGGAACGAGCAGTACTTC.